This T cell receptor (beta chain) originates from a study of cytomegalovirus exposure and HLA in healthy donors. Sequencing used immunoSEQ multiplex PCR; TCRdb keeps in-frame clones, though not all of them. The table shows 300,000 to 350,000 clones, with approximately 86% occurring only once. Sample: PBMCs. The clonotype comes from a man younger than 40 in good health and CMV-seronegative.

CDR3 coding DNA: TGTGCCAGCAGTGAATATGGCGAAAGCGGGGGACAACAGTTCTTC. It translates to CASSEYGESGGQQFF. V usage is TRBV25-1 and J usage is TRBJ2-1, with 8 bases fitting TRBD2. This CDR3 comprises 15 residues. V lost 0 bases to trimming and J lost 13 bases; unmatched junction nucleotides: 11. The germline CDR1 and CDR2 sequences are MGHDK and SYGVNS.